These 10 T cell receptor beta chains were sequenced from one sample in a study of cytomegalovirus exposure and HLA in healthy donors. The PCR employed 60 Vbeta primers together with 13 Jbeta primers. Sequencing used immunoSEQ multiplex PCR; TCRdb keeps in-frame clones, though not all of them. The table records tens of thousands of clones, roughly 87% of them present only once. The sample comprised PBMCs. The receptors were sampled from a female donor in good health and CMV-seronegative.

V and J are TRBV10-3 and TRBJ1-1; tentative D call: TRBD1 (6 bases). The germline CDR1 and CDR2 sequences are ENHRY and SYGVKD. Trimming took 7 bases from V and 1 from J, leaving 10 bases between them. CDR3 size: 13 residues. CDR3 loop: CAITKQGNTEAFF. As DNA, the CDR3 is TGTGCCATCACTAAACAGGGGAACACTGAAGCTTTCTTT.

The V call is TRBV6-6, the J call TRBJ2-3, with TRBD2 identical over 7 bases. The CDR3 spans 14 residues. J lost 5 bases, V lost 6 bases, and 8 bases had no gene match. Germline V gene sequence: CDR1 MNHNY, CDR2 SVGAGI (reference sequence). The CDR3 sequence: CASSLSGGRDTQYF. The CDR3 DNA sequence: TGTGCCAGCAGCCTCTCGGGAGGTCGAGATACGCAGTATTTT.

The rearrangement joins TRBV5-1 to TRBJ2-7; 13 bases are shared with TRBD2. V was pared by 2 bases and J by 3 bases, with 8 bases of the junction left unmatched. Germline V gene data show CDR1 as SGHRS and CDR2 as YFSETQ. This CDR3 has 17 amino acids. The CDR3 is CASSFLGLAGTYYEQYF. CDR3 nucleotide sequence: TGCGCCAGCAGCTTTTTGGGACTAGCGGGAACTTACTACGAGCAGTACTTC.

In its sample, this clone was seen a few times. V gene TRBV7-3 combines with J gene TRBJ2-1; TRBD1 agrees at 7 bases. The germline CDR1 and CDR2 sequences are SGHTA and FQGTGA. V was pared by 6 bases and J by 5 bases, with 10 bases of the junction left unmatched. The length of the CDR3 is 15 residues. The CDR3 spells CASSLGGPGHNEQFF. CDR3 DNA: TGTGCCAGCAGTCTAGGGGGCCCCGGACACAATGAGCAGTTCTTC.

The genes are TRBV19 and TRBJ2-3, with a weak D call TRBD1 (7 bases). Germline CDR1 and CDR2: LNHDA and SQIVND (reference sequence). V was pared by 3 bases and J by 9 bases, with 19 bases between. The CDR3 totals 15 residues. For the CDR3, the DNA is TGTGCCAGTAGTATGGCCTACAGGGGAGGCGACACGCAGTATTTT. Its translation is CASSMAYRGGDTQYF.

The V and J genes are TRBV10-1 and TRBJ2-3; D is ambiguous. Germline loops: CDR1 WNHNN, CDR2 SYGVQD (reference sequence). Trimming shortened V by 3 bases and J by 0 bases, and 19 bases separated the two germline ends. CDR3 length: 18 amino acids. CDR3 sequence reads: CASSEGGTSPSSTDTQYF. The CDR3 DNA reads TGCGCCAGCAGTGAAGGCGGAACATCCCCTAGTAGCACAGATACGCAGTATTTT.

The chain links TRBV6-5 to TRBJ2-2, with 8 positions matching TRBD1. The V gene's germline CDR1 is MNHEY and CDR2 SVGAGI. V shed 9 bases, J shed 1 base, and the junction held 4 bases outside the gene matches. The CDR3 has 14 amino acids. As DNA, the CDR3 is TGTGCCAGTTCGGGACAGGTGAACACCGGGGAGCTGTTTTTT. Translated, it gives CASSGQVNTGELFF.

The V call is TRBV6-1, the J call TRBJ2-7; D perhaps matches TRBD1 (6 bases). Per the germline V gene, CDR1 is MNHNS and CDR2 is SASEGT. V lost 6 bases to trimming and J lost 2 bases, with 17 bases between them. This CDR3 spans 15 amino acids. CDR3 sequence: CASSPSSGAPYEQYF. The CDR3 region has the DNA TGTGCCAGCAGCCCCTCCTCAGGGGCCCCCTACGAGCAGTACTTC.

V is TRBV16 and J is TRBJ1-2; D gene ambiguous. V dropped 4 bases and J dropped 5 bases, with 20 bases sitting between them. Germline CDR1 and CDR2: KGHSY and FQNENV. The CDR3 runs 16 residues. The CDR3 coding sequence is TGTGCCAGCAGCCCCAATCATATGGTGGGGAGTTATGGCTACACCTTC. It codes for CASSPNHMVGSYGYTF.

J is TRBJ1-4 and V is TRBV7-8, with TRBD1 as a possible D gene (6 bases). The CDR3 runs to 15 residues. Trimming cost V 6 bases and J 0 bases, with 11 bases left between them. CDR1 SGHVS and CDR2 FQNEAQ come from the germline V gene. In DNA, the CDR3 is TGTGCCAGCAGTAGGACAGATGCAACTAATGAAAAACTGTTTTTT. Translated, it gives CASSRTDATNEKLFF.